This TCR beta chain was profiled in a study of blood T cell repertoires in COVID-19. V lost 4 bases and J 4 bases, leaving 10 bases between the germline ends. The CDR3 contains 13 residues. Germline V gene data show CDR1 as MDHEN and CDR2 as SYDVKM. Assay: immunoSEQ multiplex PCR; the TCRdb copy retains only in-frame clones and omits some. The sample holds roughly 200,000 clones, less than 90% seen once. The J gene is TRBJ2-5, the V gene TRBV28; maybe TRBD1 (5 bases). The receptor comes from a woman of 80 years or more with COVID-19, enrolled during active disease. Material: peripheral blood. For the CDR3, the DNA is TGTGCCAGCAGTTATCAGGGTCTAGAGACCCAGTACTTC. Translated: CASSYQGLETQYF.